Shown below are 30 T cell receptor beta chains from a single sample sequenced in a study of OX40 agonist ivuxolimab in advanced cancers. The method was immunoSEQ multiplex PCR; TCRdb's version includes in-frame clones alone and lacks a portion of them. The table lists some 76,000 clones, over 70% of them singletons. The source material was CD4+ or CD8+ T cells sorted from blood, sampled in a trial of the OX40 agonist ivuxolimab. These receptors originate from an adult with an advanced solid tumor such as melanoma, head and neck, liver or kidney cancer.

The J gene is TRBJ2-3, the V gene TRBV12-5; D unclear. V lost 6 bases, J lost 1 base, and 11 bases lay in between. The CDR3 runs 14 residues. Germline V gene data show CDR1 as LGHNT and CDR2 as FRNRAP. The CDR3 nucleotides read TGTGCTAGTGGCCTCCGCTCGGGCACAGATACGCAGTATTTT. It translates to CASGLRSGTDTQYF. Supplemented by reference TRBV12-5 and TRBJ2-3, the full variable domain reads DARVTQTPRHKVTEMGQEVTMRCQPILGHNTVFWYRQTMMQGLELLAYFRNRAPLDDSGMPKDRFSAEMPDATLATLKIQPSEPRDSAVYFCASGLRSGTDTQYFGPGTRLTVL.

The CDR3 spells CASRGQGAETQYF. The CDR3 coding sequence is TGCGCCAGCCGGGGGCAGGGGGCAGAGACCCAGTACTTC. This chain joins TRBV5-1 and TRBJ2-5; 8 bases fit TRBD1. The junction had 6 bases not matched to a gene; V was cut back by 7 bases and J by 4 bases. The germline CDR1 and CDR2 sequences are SGHRS and YFSETQ. The CDR3 length is 13 residues.

The genes are TRBV9 and TRBJ2-3; D unresolved. The CDR3 runs 14 residues. Between the trimmed V and J ends, which lost 0 bases and 6 bases, there was a span of 11 bases. Per the germline V gene, CDR1 is SGDLS and CDR2 is YYNGEE. The CDR3 loop is CASSVAGAPDTQYF. For the CDR3, the DNA is TGTGCCAGCAGCGTAGCTGGAGCTCCCGATACGCAGTATTTT.

This chain links TRBV15 with TRBJ1-1; D is possibly TRBD1 (5 bases). The CDR3 consists of 15 residues. Germline V CDR1 and CDR2: LNHNV, YYDKDF (reference sequence). V dropped 0 bases and J dropped 1 base, with 9 bases sitting between them. In DNA, the CDR3 is TGTGCCACCAGCAGAGATATAAGGGGGAACACTGAAGCTTTCTTT. Protein: CATSRDIRGNTEAFF.

The genes are TRBV4-2 and TRBJ1-4; D uncertain. This CDR3 comprises 14 residues. With 2 bases removed from V and 8 bases from J, the gap between germline ends came to 12 bases. CDR1 and CDR2 from the germline V gene are LGHNA and YNFKEQ. DNA of the CDR3: TGTGCCAGCAGCCAAAGACGGTTTTGGGAAAAACTGTTTTTT. Its protein product is CASSQRRFWEKLFF.

In its sample, this clone was seen once. The rearrangement joins TRBV5-6 to TRBJ2-7; TRBD1 might be the D (6 bases). CDR1 is SGHDT and CDR2 is YYEEEE in the germline V gene. Deletions cut 4 bases from V and 0 bases from J, with 14 bases between. There are 15 residues in the CDR3. Here the CDR3 DNA reads TGTGCCAGCAGCAGAGGACAGACCATCTCCTACGAGCAGTACTTC. Its translation: CASSRGQTISYEQYF.

The J gene is TRBJ2-1, the V gene TRBV4-2, with TRBD2 identical over 13 bases. The junction had 5 bases not matched to a gene; V was cut back by 1 base and J by 8 bases. Looked up from germline, CDR1 is LGHNA and CDR2 is YNFKEQ. The CDR3 has 16 residues. The CDR3 DNA reads TGTGCCAGCAGCCAAGGACTAGCGGGGGGCTGGGATGAGCAGTTCTTC. The encoded protein is CASSQGLAGGWDEQFF.

The chain links TRBV5-1 to TRBJ2-5; 7 bases fit TRBD1. The germline V gene encodes CDR1 SGHRS and CDR2 YFSETQ. Trimming cost V 3 bases and J 2 bases; bases outside gene matches: 7. This CDR3 spans 15 amino acids. As DNA, the CDR3 is TGCGCCAGCAGCTCGACCGGACAGGCACAAGAGACCCAGTACTTC. It codes for CASSSTGQAQETQYF.

V and J are TRBV11-2 and TRBJ1-1; D is undetermined. Trimming took off 5 bases at V and 8 bases at J, with 12 bases between the two ends. The CDR3 has 12 residues. Germline-derived CDR1 and CDR2 are SGHAT and FQNNGV. CDR3 bases: TGTGCCAGCAGCCCAAGCGGAAGAGAAGCTTTCTTT. It specifies CASSPSGREAFF.

The V and J genes are TRBV27 and TRBJ1-2; no reliable D call. This CDR3 contains 14 residues. Germline CDR1 is MNHEY and CDR2 is SMNVEV (reference sequence). V lost 6 bases to trimming and J lost 4 bases, with 15 bases between them. The CDR3 loop is CASSPGSGSYGYTF. DNA of the CDR3: TGTGCCAGCAGCCCCGGTTCTGGGAGCTATGGCTACACCTTC.

The chain joins TRBV19 to TRBJ2-7; 8 nucleotides match TRBD1. The CDR3 is 14 residues long. The junction had 4 bases not matched to a gene; V was cut back by 4 bases and J by 2 bases. The germline gives CDR1 LNHDA, CDR2 SQIVND (reference sequence). CDR3 DNA: TGTGCCAGTAGTAGCCACAGGGGGACCTACGAGCAGTACTTC. This encodes CASSSHRGTYEQYF.

V gene TRBV19 combines with J gene TRBJ1-2, with TRBD1 matching 9 bases. The CDR3 is 19 amino acids. CDR1 and CDR2 (germline): LNHDA, SQIVND (reference sequence). The V gene end was trimmed by 7 bases and the J gene end by 0 bases; junction bases not matched to a gene: 18. This CDR3 is CASTPRDGTGRSANYGYTF. CDR3 nucleotides: TGTGCCAGTACTCCTCGGGACGGGACAGGGCGATCGGCTAACTATGGCTACACCTTC.

The rearrangement links TRBV4-1 to TRBJ1-4; 10 positions agree with TRBD1. CDR3 length equals 18 residues. Per germline, CDR1 MGHRA and CDR2 YSYEKL. Unmatched junction bases numbered 10, after V lost 1 base and J lost 5 bases. Here the CDR3 DNA reads TGCGCCAGCAGCCAAGTTTTTGGGCGGGGACAGGGGAATGAAAAACTGTTTTTT. This gives the protein CASSQVFGRGQGNEKLFF.

The chain employs TRBV5-1 and TRBJ2-7, with D perhaps matching TRBD2 (5 bases). CDR1 is SGHRS, CDR2 YFSETQ, per germline. This CDR3 is built from 13 residues. V lost 4 bases to trimming and J lost 3 bases, with 11 bases between them. The chain's CDR3 is CASSVFGDYEQYF. As DNA, the CDR3 is TGCGCCAGCAGCGTCTTCGGGGACTACGAGCAGTACTTC. The full variable domain, in which reference TRBV5-1 and TRBJ2-7 provide the parts outside the CDR3, is KAGVTQTPRYLIKTRGQQVTLSCSPISGHRSVSWYQQTPGQGLQFLFEYFSETQRNKGNFPGRFSGRQFSNSRSEMNVSTLELGDSALYLCASSVFGDYEQYFGPGTRLTVT.

The gene calls are TRBV5-5 and TRBJ2-2; TRBD2 matches 10 bases. The CDR3 is 17 residues long. Germline V gives CDR1 SGHKS, CDR2 YYEKEE (reference sequence). V was clipped by 0 bases and J by 8 bases; unmatched bases: 10. This chain's CDR3 is CASSLVASGRGAGELFF. CDR3 bases: TGTGCCAGCAGCTTGGTGGCTAGCGGGAGAGGGGCGGGGGAGCTGTTTTTT.

The chain carries TRBV6-5 and TRBJ2-3; D is unclear. CDR1 is MNHEY, CDR2 SVGAGI, per germline. This CDR3 is 14 amino acids long. Trimming took off 6 bases at V and 1 base at J, with 11 bases between the two ends. The CDR3, as DNA: TGTGCCAGCAGGCGGTCCGCAGGCACAGATACGCAGTATTTT. The encoded protein is CASRRSAGTDTQYF.

The J gene is TRBJ2-3, the V gene TRBV7-8; 8 nucleotides agree with TRBD2. The CDR3 is 17 residues long. V shed 1 base, J shed 3 bases, and the junction held 9 bases outside the gene matches. Per germline, CDR1 SGHVS and CDR2 FQNEAQ. The CDR3 bases are TGTGCCAGCAGCTTAGGTGAGGTAGCGGGGACGACAGATACGCAGTATTTT. This sequence encodes CASSLGEVAGTTDTQYF.

This sequence joins TRBV15 and TRBJ2-1; TRBD1 aligns across 11 bases. This CDR3 region has 17 residues. V was pared by 3 bases and J by 6 bases, with 10 bases of the junction left unmatched. Germline CDR1 reads LNHNV; CDR2 reads YYDKDF (reference sequence). In DNA, the CDR3 is TGTGCCACCAGCAGGCTTGGACAGGGGGCGCAGGGCAATGAGCAGTTCTTC. Translating it yields CATSRLGQGAQGNEQFF. Supplemented by reference TRBV15 and TRBJ2-1, the full variable domain reads DAMVIQNPRYQVTQFGKPVTLSCSQTLNHNVMYWYQQKSSQAPKLLFHYYDKDFNNEADTPDNFQSRRPNTSFCFLDIRSPGLGDTAMYLCATSRLGQGAQGNEQFFGPGTRLTVL.

The gene calls are TRBV11-2 and TRBJ2-3; 10 bases align to TRBD2. CDR1 and CDR2 (germline): SGHAT, FQNNGV. J lost 5 bases, V lost 5 bases, and 16 bases had no gene match. This CDR3 is built from 18 residues. The CDR3 loop reads CASSLWGPSGGMVDTQYF. For the CDR3, the DNA is TGTGCCAGCAGCCTGTGGGGCCCTAGCGGGGGAATGGTAGATACGCAGTATTTT.

Only one count was recorded for this clone. A junction boundary mismatches the germline segment, possibly from a read error. This chain connects TRBV27 to TRBJ2-2; tentatively, D is TRBD2 (6 bases). This CDR3 has 19 amino acids. Germline V gene data show CDR1 as MNHEY and CDR2 as SMNVEV (reference sequence). The CDR3 loop reads CASSYRNSGAGWSTRELFF. CDR3 bases: TGTGCCAGCAGTTATCGAAATTCAGGAGCGGGTTGGTCCACCCGGGAGCTGTTTTTT.

J is TRBJ2-5 and V is TRBV4-2; 7 bases are shared with TRBD2. CDR1 LGHNA and CDR2 YNFKEQ come from the germline V gene. CDR3 length equals 16 residues. J was trimmed by 5 bases and V by 5 bases; bases with no gene match: 14. DNA for the CDR3: TGTGCCAGCAGCTCCACGACTAGCCCCGTTGGGGAGACCCAGTACTTC. Translation: CASSSTTSPVGETQYF.

This clone has only one observation. V usage is TRBV7-6 and J usage is TRBJ2-7; the match to TRBD1 covers 9 bases. The J segment lost 6 bases and the V segment lost 2 bases, leaving 2 bases of the junction unmatched. The germline V gene encodes CDR1 SGHVS and CDR2 FNYEAQ. The CDR3 is made up of 13 amino acids. The CDR3 DNA reads TGTGCCAGCAGCTTAAACAGGGGGCGCGAGCAGTACTTC. It yields the protein CASSLNRGREQYF.

The rearrangement joins TRBV7-9 to TRBJ1-2; D is undetermined. The germline V gene has CDR1 SEHNR and CDR2 FQNEAQ (reference sequence). The V gene lost 2 bases and the J gene lost 1 base, with 8 bases spanning the gap. This CDR3 comprises 14 residues. The CDR3 loop reads CASSLQGLNYGYTF. CDR3 in DNA: TGTGCCAGCAGCTTACAAGGACTTAACTATGGCTACACCTTC.

CDR3 DNA: TGCAGCGTTCGGGACCGGAACACCGGGGAGCTGTTTTTT. Translated, it gives CSVRDRNTGELFF. The genes are TRBV29-1 and TRBJ2-2, with D perhaps TRBD1 or TRBD2 (5 bases each). This CDR3 has 13 amino acids. Germline CDR1 reads SQVTM; CDR2 reads ANQGSEA. V dropped 5 bases and J dropped 1 base, with 8 bases sitting between them.

The chain recombines TRBV7-2 with TRBJ2-1; tentative D call: TRBD1 (5 bases). The CDR3 is 16 residues long. The V gene's germline CDR1 is SGHTA and CDR2 FQGNSA. V shed 1 base and J shed 2 bases, with 12 bases lying between them. In DNA form, the CDR3 reads TGTGCCAGCAGCTTAGAGGGGCTAGTCACCTACAATGAGCAGTTCTTC. It yields the protein CASSLEGLVTYNEQFF.

V and J are TRBV18 and TRBJ1-1, with TRBD1 matching over 8 bases. V shed 5 bases and J 1 base; nucleotides not matched to a gene: 6. Germline lookup yields CDR1 KGHSH and CDR2 LQKENI. CDR3 size: 15 residues. CDR3 DNA: TGTGCCAGCTCAACTAGACAGGGGCCGAACACTGAAGCTTTCTTT. Amino acids: CASSTRQGPNTEAFF.

The V call is TRBV6-6, the J call TRBJ1-2, with D unclear. CDR1 is MNHNY and CDR2 is SVGAGI in the germline V gene (reference sequence). The CDR3 runs to 13 residues. The V end was cut by 8 bases, the J end by 4 bases, with 14 bases between. Here the CDR3 DNA reads TGTGCCAGCCTAAGCCCAAGCTTCTATGGCTACACCTTC. Amino acid sequence: CASLSPSFYGYTF.

The rearrangement joins TRBV30 to TRBJ1-5, with TRBD1 matching over 7 bases. Germline CDR1 reads GTSNPN; CDR2 reads SVGIG (reference sequence). The CDR3 sequence is 16 residues long. Trimming took 1 base from V and 3 from J; bases not matched to a gene: 9. This CDR3 is CAWSAARTGNNQPQHF. Written as DNA, the CDR3 is TGTGCCTGGAGTGCAGCCCGGACAGGAAACAATCAGCCCCAGCATTTT. The entire variable domain, with the rest obtained from reference TRBV30 and TRBJ1-5, is as follows: SQTIHQWPATLVQPVGSPLSLECTVEGTSNPNLYWYRQAAGRGLQLLFYSVGIGQISSEVPQNLSASRPQDRQFILSSKKLLLSDSGFYLCAWSAARTGNNQPQHFGDGTRLSIL.

The chain links TRBV30 to TRBJ1-2; D is uncertain. This CDR3 has 13 amino acids. The germline V gene encodes CDR1 GTSNPN and CDR2 SVGIG (reference sequence). The V end lost 2 bases, the J end lost 6 bases, and 13 bases lay between the germline ends. CDR3 sequence: CAWSLGRFDGYTF. The CDR3 DNA sequence: TGTGCCTGGAGTTTAGGGCGGTTCGATGGCTACACCTTC.

V usage is TRBV7-8 and J usage is TRBJ1-1, with D possibly matching TRBD1 (5 bases). CDR3 length: 15 residues. The V end lost 5 bases, the J end lost 2 bases, and 15 bases lay between the germline ends. The germline gives CDR1 SGHVS, CDR2 FQNEAQ. CDR3 sequence: CASSQGLIPNTEAFF. The CDR3 DNA is TGTGCCAGCAGCCAGGGTCTGATCCCCAACACTGAAGCTTTCTTT.